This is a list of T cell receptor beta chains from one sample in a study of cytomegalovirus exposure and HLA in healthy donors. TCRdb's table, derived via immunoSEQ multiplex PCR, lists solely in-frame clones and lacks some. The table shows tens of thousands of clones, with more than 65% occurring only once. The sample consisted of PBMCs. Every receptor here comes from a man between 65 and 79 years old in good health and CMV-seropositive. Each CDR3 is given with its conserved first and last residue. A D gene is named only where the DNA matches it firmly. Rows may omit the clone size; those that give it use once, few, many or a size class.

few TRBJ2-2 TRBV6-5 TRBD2 TGTGCCAGCAGTTACCAGGCTAGCGGGGACACCGGGGAGCTGTTTTTT CASSYQASGDTGELFF
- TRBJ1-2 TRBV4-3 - TGCGCCAGCAGCCAGGGCATCCTGCAGGGGCAGAATGGCTACACCTTC CASSQGILQGQNGYTF
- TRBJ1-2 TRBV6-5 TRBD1 TGTGCCAGCAGTTACTCCCACAGGGGCGGGTATGGCTACACCTTC CASSYSHRGGYGYTF
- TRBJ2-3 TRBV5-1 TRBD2 TGCGCCAGCAGCTTGTCGGGGGGGGCCCACACAGATACGCAGTATTTT CASSLSGGAHTDTQYF
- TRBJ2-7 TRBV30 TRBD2 TGTGCCTGGAGCCCCGGACTAGCGGGAAGGTACGAGCAGTACTTC CAWSPGLAGRYEQYF
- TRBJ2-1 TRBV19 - TGTGCCAGTAGGGACGGGATCTCCTACAATGAGCAGTTCTTC CASRDGISYNEQFF
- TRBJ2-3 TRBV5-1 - TGCGCCAGCAGCTTGGGACTAGGCACAGATACGCAGTATTTT CASSLGLGTDTQYF
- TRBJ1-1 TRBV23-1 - TGCGCCAGCAGTCACCAGGTGGCCATGAACACTGAAGCTTTCTTT CASSHQVAMNTEAFF
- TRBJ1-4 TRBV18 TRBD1 TGTGCCAGCTCACCACCGGGGCAGGGGGGCGAAAAACTGTTTTTT CASSPPGQGGEKLFF
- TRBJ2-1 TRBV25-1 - TGTGCCAGCAGTGCTCACGGGACTGCCCCCTACAATGAGCAGTTCTTC CASSAHGTAPYNEQFF
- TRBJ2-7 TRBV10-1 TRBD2 TGCGCCAGCAGTGAGGCCCCGGGGCTTAGCGGGGACTACGAGCAGTACTTC CASSEAPGLSGDYEQYF
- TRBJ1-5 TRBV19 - TGTGCCAGTAGTCCCTCAGCGTTTCAGCCCCAGCATTTT CASSPSAFQPQHF
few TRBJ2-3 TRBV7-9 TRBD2 TGTGCCAGCAGAGCACTAGCGGGAGGTACGCAGTATTTT CASRALAGGTQYF
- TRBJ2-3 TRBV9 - TGTGCCAGCAGCGGACAGCTGACCTTCACAGATACGCAGTATTTT CASSGQLTFTDTQYF
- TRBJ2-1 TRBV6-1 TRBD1 TGTGCCAGCTGCCGGACAGGGGTTAATGAGCAGTTCTTC CASCRTGVNEQFF
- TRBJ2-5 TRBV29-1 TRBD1 TGCAGCGTTGTAGGGACAGGGGATGGAGAGACCCAGTACTTC CSVVGTGDGETQYF
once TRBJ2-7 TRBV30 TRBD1 TGTGCCTGGAGTCGGGGACAGGGGGCCGACGAGCAGTACTTC CAWSRGQGADEQYF
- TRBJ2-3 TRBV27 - TGTGCCAGCAGATGGGGGGGCACAGATACGCAGTATTTT CASRWGGTDTQYF
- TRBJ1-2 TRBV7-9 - TGTGCCAGCAGCCCCGAGGGCTATGGCTACACCTTC CASSPEGYGYTF
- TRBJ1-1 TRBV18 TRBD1 TGTGCCAGCTCACCTTCGGGACAGCAGAACACTGAAGCTTTCTTT CASSPSGQQNTEAFF
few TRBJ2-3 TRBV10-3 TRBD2 TGTGCCATCAGGCCCGCTACTAGCGGAGATACGCAGTATTTT CAIRPATSGDTQYF
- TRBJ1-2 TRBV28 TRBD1 TGTGCCAGCAGTTCGGGACAGCCTGGAGGTGGCTACACCTTC CASSSGQPGGGYTF
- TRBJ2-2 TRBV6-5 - TGTGCCAGCAGCCCCCAGGGTTACACCGGGGAGCTGTTTTTT CASSPQGYTGELFF
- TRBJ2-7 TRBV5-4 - TGTGCCAGCAGCCCCGACGGGGGTCGGCGCTACGAGCAGTACTTC CASSPDGGRRYEQYF
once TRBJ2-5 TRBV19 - TGTGCCAGTAGTATTCAGCGTCGGGAGACCCAGTACTTC CASSIQRRETQYF
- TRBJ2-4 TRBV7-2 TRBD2 TGTGCCAGCAGCTCGCGGACTAGCGGGGGGGGAAACATTCAGTACTTC CASSSRTSGGGNIQYF
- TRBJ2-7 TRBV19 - TGTGCCAGTAGTACTGCGGGCTTTCCAAGCCCCTACGAGCAGTACTTC CASSTAGFPSPYEQYF